A selection of T cell receptor beta chains follows, all from one sample in a study of PD-1 blockade in mismatch repair-deficient tumors. Method: immunoSEQ multiplex PCR; TCRdb's copy keeps in-frame clones and lacks some. The table shows tens of thousands of clones, with roughly 80% occurring only once. Sequencing used peripheral blood, obtained 12 weeks after starting pembrolizumab. The receptor set was obtained from an adult with mismatch repair-deficient cancer. Each CDR3 is given without its conserved first and last residue.

j_call,v_call,cdr3_aa
TRBJ2-5,TRBV7-3,ASSLVREETQY
TRBJ2-7,TRBV7-2,ASGGRHTYEQY
TRBJ2-2,TRBV12-5,ASGLGTGRTGELF
TRBJ2-3,TRBV7-9,ASSPVGSGTDTQY
TRBJ2-2,TRBV19,ASRSPGERTGELF
TRBJ2-3,TRBV7-9,ASSLLRTSTDTQY
TRBJ2-1,TRBV15,ATSLGGTSNEQF
TRBJ2-3,TRBV30,AWGEGDTQY
TRBJ2-1,TRBV6-5,ASNTGTSDEQF
TRBJ1-2,TRBV28,ASRQLGDGYT
TRBJ1-3,TRBV19,ASSPLMSGNTIY
TRBJ2-1,TRBV9,ASSGGGRSSEQF
TRBJ1-1,TRBV29-1,SVTTPDRGNTEAF
TRBJ2-1,TRBV4-1,ASSQDRDRYNEQF
TRBJ1-5,TRBV5-5,ASSLGTGSNQPQH
TRBJ2-5,TRBV11-2,ASSFSGSDGETQY
TRBJ1-1,TRBV9,ASSVALENTEAF
TRBJ2-3,TRBV14,ASSQWGQGSDTQY
TRBJ2-1,TRBV14,ASSRAYSSQF
TRBJ2-7,TRBV7-8,ASSFDRYEQY
TRBJ1-1,TRBV30,AWAPDAREGTEAF
TRBJ2-2,TRBV14,ASSSPPGELF
TRBJ2-7,TRBV9,ASSVGVGSNEQY
TRBJ2-2,TRBV18,ASSPNTGELF
TRBJ1-3,TRBV7-6,ASSSRQGNGNTIY
TRBJ1-5,TRBV7-9,ASSLDNQPQH
TRBJ2-4,TRBV19,ASSIPGKENIQY
TRBJ2-7,TRBV5-1,ASSLELAGVDEQY